There are many counts of the clone carrying this T cell receptor (beta chain). Its antigen is as yet unknown. Preparation of the TCRbeta library was carried out with unique molecular identifiers. TCRdb reprocessed the PCR reads via MiXCR and lists one record per CDR3 protein. The table lists about 260,000 distinct CDR3 sequences, around 7.8% of them singletons. Germline V lookup: CDR1 SQVTM, CDR2 ANQGSEA. Trimming left V 4 bases short and J 1 base short, with 6 bases between. This CDR3 spans 12 amino acids. This specimen comes from a study of T-cell reconstitution after alpha-beta-depleted transplantation in children. The study's findings and limits: T-cell counts and diversity at one year following transplant were attributed mainly to newly produced T cells.

Sequencing used PBMCs, mostly from graft donor cells, obtained 180 days after TCRalphabeta/CD19-depleted stem cell transplant. The source of this sequence is a male patient between 5 and 17 years old who had a stem cell transplant for acute lymphoblastic leukemia, so the T cells may come from the graft donor. The chain has TRBV29-1 and TRBJ2-3; D is unresolved. The CDR3 nucleotides read TGCAGCGTTGCCACGGGCACAGATACGCAGTATTTT. Protein sequence: CSVATGTDTQYF.